The present TCR beta chain was sequenced within a study of glioma-infiltrating T cells after dendritic cell vaccination. Primers: 60 V beta forward and 13 J beta reverse. The method was immunoSEQ multiplex PCR; TCRdb's version includes in-frame clones alone and lacks a portion of them. The sample carries approximately 64,000 clones, 75% to 90% recorded once. Before vaccination, two weeks after the third vaccination, and at progression, PBMC were collected. In germline, CDR1 is SGHTA, CDR2 FQGNSA. V lost 5 bases to trimming and J lost 2 bases, with 20 bases between them. The CDR3 runs to 17 residues. The sample was blood, taken before dendritic cell vaccination. The chain has TRBV7-2 and TRBJ2-3, with D tentatively TRBD2 (7 bases). The source of this sequence is a human donor with glioblastoma. CDR3 bases: TGTGCCAGCAGCCCCCCGAGAGGGGGGGATGACACAGATACGCAGTATTTT. This translates into CASSPPRGGDDTDTQYF.